This T cell receptor (beta chain) was recorded in a study of shared clonotypes between healthy human individuals. General study points: A handful of donors shared approximately 5% of their naive CD4 clonotypes.

CD45RA-negative memory and CD45RA+ naive subsets were split from the CD4+ cells. Per the authors' pipeline: ImmunoSEQ sequences covered only the junction and lacked quality scores; filtering therefore differed. Sequencing used immunoSEQ multiplex PCR; TCRdb keeps in-frame clones, though not all of them. The V and J calls and the clone size are those of that table, but D and trimming were determined from the DNA. Of 850,000 to 1,200,000 clones listed, around 75% are singletons. Of note for this clone: Antigen specificity is unknown.

The germline V gene encodes CDR1 GTSNPN and CDR2 SVGIG (reference sequence). This CDR3 is 15 amino acids long. V was pared by 4 bases and J by 4 bases, with 7 bases of the junction left unmatched. Sequencing was carried out using memory CD4+ T cells sorted from blood. Subset indicated: CD45RA-negative fraction. The source is a man aged 18 to 35 in good health. The V call is TRBV30, the J call TRBJ2-5, with 12 bases that match TRBD2. DNA for the CDR3: TGTGCCTGGACTCTTCTGACTAGCGGGGGAGAGACCCAGTACTTC. Its translation: CAWTLLTSGGETQYF.